This record covers a single TCR beta chain. Antigen: not known. These data belong to a study of T cells in Graves' hyperthyroidism and ophthalmopathy. Patients counted as stable if ophthalmopathy did not develop within 18 months. Findings of the study overall: A model using 13 V-J features told ophthalmopathy apart from stable hyperthyroidism.

The CDR3 regions of TCR beta were amplified from RNA transcripts. The HTBI primer set drove a first-round RT-PCR of the TCR CDR3. A single record per CDR3 protein comes from TCRdb applying MiXCR to the multiplex PCR reads. The table has fewer than 900,000 distinct CDR3 sequences, over 15% seen once. The CDR3 has 16 residues. The germline V gene encodes CDR1 SGHTA and CDR2 FQGTGA. J lost 5 bases, V lost 4 bases, and 10 bases had no gene match. This clonotype was sampled from a man aged 18 to 29 with Graves' hyperthyroidism. Sequencing was performed on blood. The chain carries TRBV7-3 and TRBJ2-2, with 7 bases aligning to TRBD1. The CDR3 sequence is CASSSAPPGGTGELFF. DNA of the CDR3: TGTGCCAGCAGCTCCGCCCCGCCAGGGGGAACCGGGGAGCTGTTTTTT.